The entry that follows covers one T cell receptor beta chain sequence. The source of the sample is a study of blood T cell repertoires in COVID-19. V lost 5 bases to trimming and J lost 2 bases, with 13 bases between them. Germline assignment: CDR1 MNHEY and CDR2 SVGEGT. There are 14 residues in the CDR3. Participants, about 18 to 90 years old, spanned fewer than 25 US areas. Clinical history reported by participants formed the basis on which cohorts were assigned. Recovery meant two consecutive negative NP/OP PCR tests, professional clearance, or resolved symptoms. The table came from immunoSEQ multiplex PCR; TCRdb's copy has only in-frame clones and leaves some out. Found here are about 250,000 clones, about 88% of them singletons; the top ten hold 3%.

The chain couples TRBV6-2 or TRBV6-3 to TRBJ2-7; D possibly corresponds to TRBD2 (6 bases). Sequencing input: PBMCs or T cells enriched from blood (not recorded which). This TCR was sampled from a woman between 50 and 59 years old who had recovered from COVID-19. CDR3 DNA: TGTGCCAGCAGTGACCGACTAGGAGCCTACGAGCAGTACTTC. Its translation: CASSDRLGAYEQYF.